The 11 T cell receptor beta chains listed next were all sequenced from one sample in a study of OX40 agonist ivuxolimab in advanced cancers. Assay: immunoSEQ multiplex PCR; the TCRdb copy retains only in-frame clones and omits some. The profile shows about 100,000 clones, roughly 89% of them singletons. Specimen: CD4+ or CD8+ T cells sorted from blood, collected in a trial of the OX40 agonist ivuxolimab. Source of these receptors: an adult with an advanced solid tumor such as melanoma, head and neck, liver or kidney cancer.

The chain links TRBV5-4 to TRBJ2-1; D might be TRBD2 (5 bases). Germline V gene lookup returns CDR1 SGHNT and CDR2 YYREEE (reference sequence). With 0 bases removed from V and 5 bases from J, the gap between germline ends came to 12 bases. This CDR3 contains 15 residues. CDR3 sequence reads: CASSLAKAGNNEQFF. As DNA, the CDR3 is TGTGCCAGCAGCTTGGCAAAGGCGGGCAACAATGAGCAGTTCTTC.

The rearrangement joins TRBV27 to TRBJ2-3; 11 bases match TRBD2. V trimming: 8 bases; J trimming: 1 base; junction bases outside the gene matches: 5. CDR1 and CDR2 (germline): MNHEY, SMNVEV (reference sequence). The CDR3 length is 15 residues. CDR3 sequence: CASGLGLAGTDTQYF. Written as DNA, the CDR3 is TGTGCCAGCGGCTTGGGACTAGCGGGCACAGATACGCAGTATTTT.

The V and J genes are TRBV7-2 and TRBJ2-7, with D possibly being TRBD2 (6 bases). Germline-derived CDR1 and CDR2 are SGHTA and FQGNSA. The CDR3 runs to 14 residues. V lost 1 base to trimming and J lost 0 bases, with 7 bases between them. The CDR3 DNA is TGTGCCAGCAGCTTAGGGCGGGGCTCCTACGAGCAGTACTTC. Translated, it gives CASSLGRGSYEQYF.

This chain uses TRBV18 with TRBJ1-1, with 8 nucleotides matching TRBD1. V shed 3 bases and J 2 bases; nucleotides not matched to a gene: 5. Germline V gives CDR1 KGHSH, CDR2 LQKENI. This CDR3 spans 15 amino acids. The CDR3 sequence is CASSPRTGTNTEAFF. CDR3 coding DNA: TGTGCCAGCTCACCCCGGACAGGGACCAACACTGAAGCTTTCTTT. Full variable domain (remainder filled in from reference TRBV18 and TRBJ1-1): NAGVMQNPRHLVRRRGQEARLRCSPMKGHSHVYWYRQLPEEGLKFMVYLQKENIIDESGMPKERFSAEFPKEGPSILRIQQVVRGDSAAYFCASSPRTGTNTEAFFGQGTRLTVV.

The CDR3 protein is CASSGRSLSDSGNTIYF. The CDR3 DNA sequence: TGTGCCAGCAGTGGTCGGTCCCTTTCCGACTCTGGAAACACCATATATTTT. This chain connects TRBV6-1 to TRBJ1-3; unclear D gene. The ends were cut back, 4 bases at V and 0 bases at J, with 16 bases in the middle. This CDR3 is built from 17 residues. The germline V gene encodes CDR1 MNHNS and CDR2 SASEGT.

The J gene is TRBJ2-5, the V gene TRBV28; 7 bases fit TRBD1. This CDR3 is 13 amino acids long. The germline V gene has CDR1 MDHEN and CDR2 SYDVKM. After removal of 9 bases from V and 4 bases from J, the junction contained 8 bases not matched to a gene. The CDR3 sequence: CASSSGGRETQYF. The CDR3 DNA is TGTGCCAGTAGCTCAGGGGGACGAGAGACCCAGTACTTC.

This rearrangement joins TRBV19 to TRBJ2-3; D is ambiguous. The CDR3 sequence is 14 residues long. The germline gives CDR1 LNHDA, CDR2 SQIVND (reference sequence). Trimming pared 7 bases from V and 4 bases from J, leaving 15 bases between. CDR3 bases: TGTGCCAGTAAAAAGGAAACCGGCGCAGATACGCAGTATTTT. This translates into CASKKETGADTQYF.

The chain combines TRBV27 with TRBJ2-5; D not certain. CDR3 length equals 16 residues. V was pared by 5 bases and J by 0 bases, with 16 bases between. The germline gives CDR1 MNHEY, CDR2 SMNVEV (reference sequence). The CDR3 spells CASSPQRRRYQETQYF. The CDR3 DNA reads as TGTGCCAGCAGTCCCCAACGGAGACGATACCAAGAGACCCAGTACTTC.

This chain uses TRBV6-5 with TRBJ2-3; D not certain. This CDR3 contains 14 residues. Germline values: CDR1 MNHEY, CDR2 SVGAGI. The germline V and J ends were trimmed by 6 bases and 0 bases, with 10 bases remaining between them. CDR3 amino acids: CASRITASTDTQYF. DNA for the CDR3: TGTGCCAGCAGGATTACAGCTAGCACAGATACGCAGTATTTT.

V is TRBV30 and J is TRBJ1-1; 7 bases fit TRBD1. V lost 0 bases, J lost 10 bases, and 14 bases stayed unmatched. The CDR3 has 15 residues. Germline V CDR1 and CDR2: GTSNPN, SVGIG (reference sequence). The CDR3 DNA sequence: TGTGCCTGGAGTGTTAGTCAGGGGGTTCAAGCGATAGCTTTCTTT. Protein sequence: CAWSVSQGVQAIAFF.

This rearrangement joins TRBV2 to TRBJ2-5; TRBD1 is a possible D gene (5 bases). The J call may not be correct, given that the DNA end is closer to TRBJ2-7. Germline lookup yields CDR1 SNHLY and CDR2 FYNNEI. This CDR3 has 13 residues. The CDR3 is CASSVDRSYEQYF. The CDR3 DNA follows: TGTGCCAGCAGTGTCGACAGAAGCTACGAGCAGTACTTC.